This T cell receptor (beta chain) was found in a study of shared clonotypes between healthy human individuals. Here immunoSEQ multiplex PCR was the method, and the copy in TCRdb shows in-frame clones only, minus some. This sample has under 1,900,000 clones; 98% to 99% occur once, and the top ten carry about 0.35%. The length of the CDR3 is 15 residues. With 3 bases clipped from V and 4 bases from J, the junction kept 3 bases outside the gene matches. Per germline, CDR1 MGHRA and CDR2 YSYEKL. This clone has only one observation. This clonotype was obtained from a man aged 25-45 years in good health. The chain joins TRBV4-1 to TRBJ2-2; 9 bases line up with TRBD2. Sequenced material: naive CD4+ T cells sorted from blood. Subset denoted: CD45RA+ positively selected. CDR3 sequence: CASSHISGSTGELFF. Written as DNA, the CDR3 is TGCGCCAGCAGCCATATTAGCGGGAGCACCGGGGAGCTGTTTTTT.